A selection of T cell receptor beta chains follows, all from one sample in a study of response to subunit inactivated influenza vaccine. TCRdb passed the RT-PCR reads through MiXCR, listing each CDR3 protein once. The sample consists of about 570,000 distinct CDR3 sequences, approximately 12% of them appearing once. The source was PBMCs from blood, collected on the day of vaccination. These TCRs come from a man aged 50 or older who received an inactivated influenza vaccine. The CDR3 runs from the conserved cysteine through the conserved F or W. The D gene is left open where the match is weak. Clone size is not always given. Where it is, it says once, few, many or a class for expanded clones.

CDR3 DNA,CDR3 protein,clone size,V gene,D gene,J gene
TGCGCCAGCAGTGAGTCGGGACGAACAGATACGCAGTATTTT,CASSESGRTDTQYF,.,TRBV10-2,.,TRBJ2-3
TGTGCCAGCAGACAAACAGGGGCCTTGAACACTGAAGCTTTCTTT,CASRQTGALNTEAFF,many,TRBV3-1,TRBD1,TRBJ1-1
TGTGCCAGCAGCTTTGTTAGGACAGTGATTACAAGACTGAACACCGGGGAGCTGTTTTTT,CASSFVRTVITRLNTGELFF,.,TRBV7-8,.,TRBJ2-2
TGTGCCAGCAGCCCCCTCCAGGGATACTCCTACAATGAGCAGTTCTTC,CASSPLQGYSYNEQFF,few,TRBV3-1,.,TRBJ2-1
TGCAGTGCTAGAGGCCTTAACTACAATGAGCAGTTCTTC,CSARGLNYNEQFF,.,TRBV20-1,.,TRBJ2-1
TGTGCCTGGAGTAGAGGAGACAGGGTTTCTGGAAACACCATATATTTT,CAWSRGDRVSGNTIYF,few,TRBV30,TRBD1,TRBJ1-3
TGTGCCAGCAGCCTTAATCTTGGACTAGCGGAGAACACCGGGGAGCTGTTTTTT,CASSLNLGLAENTGELFF,many,TRBV28,TRBD2,TRBJ2-2
TGTGCCAGCAGTTTGGTCAAGACCACCGGGGAGCTGTTTTTT,CASSLVKTTGELFF,.,TRBV28,.,TRBJ2-2
TGCAGTGCCCAGCCCTTAGGGGAGGGCCTATACAATGAGCAGTTCTTC,CSAQPLGEGLYNEQFF,few,TRBV20-1,TRBD2,TRBJ2-1
TGTGCCTGGAATCGGAGGGTGCCTGGAAACACCATATATTTT,CAWNRRVPGNTIYF,.,TRBV30,.,TRBJ1-3
TGTGCCAGCAGCTTAGTAGTAGGCTGGGACATTCAGTACTTC,CASSLVVGWDIQYF,.,TRBV7-9,.,TRBJ2-4
TGTGCCAGCAGTCCGGGACAGGGGCTCCCTGAAGCTTTCTTT,CASSPGQGLPEAFF,.,TRBV12-3/TRBV12-4,TRBD1,TRBJ1-1
TGCGCCAGCAGCCAAGAGGCAGGGGGCAACACAGATACGCAGTATTTT,CASSQEAGGNTDTQYF,many,TRBV4-3,TRBD1,TRBJ2-3
TGTGCCAGCAGTTCGTTGGGGTCGAACACTGAAGCTTTCTTT,CASSSLGSNTEAFF,once,TRBV12-3/TRBV12-4,.,TRBJ1-1
TGTGCCAGCAGCCCCCGGCGGGAGGGCCTCCATACGCAGTATTTT,CASSPRREGLHTQYF,.,TRBV11-2,TRBD2,TRBJ2-3
TGTGCCAGCAGTTCCACCCTTTCAGATACGCAGTATTTT,CASSSTLSDTQYF,.,TRBV6-6,.,TRBJ2-3
TGTGCCAGCAATGGGGAGGCAGGGTCGGCGGTCGAGCAGTACTTC,CASNGEAGSAVEQYF,.,TRBV12-3/TRBV12-4,.,TRBJ2-7
TGCAGTGCTAGTTGGGCAGGGGGCGGTTACTATGGCTACACCTTC,CSASWAGGGYYGYTF,.,TRBV20-1,TRBD1,TRBJ1-2
TGCAGTGCCAACCTACTAGCGGGAGGGTCCAGAAACAATGAGCAGTTCTTC,CSANLLAGGSRNNEQFF,few,TRBV20-1,TRBD2,TRBJ2-1
TGTGCCACCAGTGACCCACTCCCGTCTAGCGGTCCAACCAATGAGCAGTTCTTC,CATSDPLPSSGPTNEQFF,many,TRBV24-1,TRBD2,TRBJ2-1
TGCAGCGTTGGACGGGGCCGAGGGGATACGCAGTATTTT,CSVGRGRGDTQYF,.,TRBV29-1,.,TRBJ2-3
TGTGCCACCAGTGATTTGCTTTCTTGGGGGAGAGACGGGGCCGGGGAGCTGTTTTTT,CATSDLLSWGRDGAGELFF,.,TRBV24-1,.,TRBJ2-2
TGTGCCAGCAGTACACGGGATCGTTCCTACGAGCAGTACTTC,CASSTRDRSYEQYF,.,TRBV6-1,.,TRBJ2-7
TGCAGTGCTAGTGGCCCCAATGAGCAGTTCTTC,CSASGPNEQFF,few,TRBV20-1,.,TRBJ2-1
TGTGCCAGCAGCATCTCTAGCACAGATACGCAGTATTTT,CASSISSTDTQYF,few,TRBV7-2,.,TRBJ2-3
TGTGCTAGCAGCCCTAGCGGGGGGCCAGGAGATACGCAGTATTTT,CASSPSGGPGDTQYF,few,TRBV7-7,TRBD2,TRBJ2-3
TGCAGTGCTCCAAGGACAGGGGAAAATGAGCAGTTCTTC,CSAPRTGENEQFF,few,TRBV20-1,TRBD1,TRBJ2-1
TGCGCCAGCAGCACTGGGACTAGTCCAGATACGCAGTATTTT,CASSTGTSPDTQYF,many,TRBV5-1,TRBD2,TRBJ2-3
TGTGCCATCAGAACAGATAGCGGGAGGGCCCCAGATACGCAGTATTTT,CAIRTDSGRAPDTQYF,few,TRBV10-3,TRBD2,TRBJ2-3
TGCAGTGCTAGTATCGGACAGGGAAGGCAGCCCCAGCATTTT,CSASIGQGRQPQHF,few,TRBV20-1,TRBD1,TRBJ1-5
TGTGCCAGCAGTCTCGCGCCAGGAAACAGGGTGCGCGGCTACACCTTC,CASSLAPGNRVRGYTF,.,TRBV12-3/TRBV12-4,.,TRBJ1-2
TGTGCCAGCCGACATGCGGTGAGGGAACATGGCTACACCTTC,CASRHAVREHGYTF,few,TRBV11-2,.,TRBJ1-2